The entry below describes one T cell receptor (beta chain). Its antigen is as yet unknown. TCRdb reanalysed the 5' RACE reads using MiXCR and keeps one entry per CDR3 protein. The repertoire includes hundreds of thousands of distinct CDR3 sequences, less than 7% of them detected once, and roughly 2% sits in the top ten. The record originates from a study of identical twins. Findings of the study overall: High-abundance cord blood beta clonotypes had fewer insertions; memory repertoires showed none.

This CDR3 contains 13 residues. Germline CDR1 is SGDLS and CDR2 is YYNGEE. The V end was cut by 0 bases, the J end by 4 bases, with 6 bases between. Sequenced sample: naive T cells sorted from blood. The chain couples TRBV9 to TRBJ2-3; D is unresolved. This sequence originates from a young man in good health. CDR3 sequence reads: CASSVESPDTQYF. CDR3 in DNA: TGTGCCAGCAGCGTAGAAAGTCCAGATACGCAGTATTTT.